This TCR beta chain was recorded in a study of shared clonotypes between healthy human individuals. This table comes from immunoSEQ multiplex PCR, and its TCRdb copy is limited to in-frame clones, with some not included. This table holds some 2,400,000 clones, approximately 95% found once. Germline CDR1 is SNHLY and CDR2 is FYNNEI. The V end lost 7 bases, the J end lost 1 base, and 7 bases lay between the germline ends. This CDR3 comprises 12 residues. This TCR was sampled from a man between 18 and 29 years old in good health. The sequencing sample was made of naive CD4+ T cells sorted from blood. The subset is: CD45RA+ positively selected. The chain joins TRBV2 to TRBJ1-2; possible D gene TRBD1, 6 bases. CDR3 sequence: CASTQGNYGYTF. CDR3 DNA sequence: TGTGCCAGCACACAGGGTAACTATGGCTACACCTTC.